This entry features one TCR beta chain sequence. Its antigen is not identified. The sample comes from a study of T-cell memory formation after mild COVID-19. CDR1 and CDR2 from the germline V gene are SNHLY and FYNNEI. The CDR3 is 14 amino acids. V gave up 4 bases and J gave up 3 bases, with 11 bases separating them. One entry per CDR3 protein, called by TCRdb with MiXCR from the 5' RACE reads. Of 100,000 to 150,000 distinct CDR3 sequences in the sample, roughly 15% are singletons; the top ten hold around 14%. Whole-study results and caveats: Later expanders leaned CD4+, whereas day 15 to 85 contracting clones were balanced CD4/CD8. CD4+ contracting clones were mainly CM and EM; CD8+ ones, EMRA.

Material: PBMCs or a T cell subset sorted from them (not recorded which). This chain links TRBV2 with TRBJ2-3; no firm D call. The clonotype originates from an adult woman who had mild COVID-19 (a few samples of this study predate the infection). Cell type and time point are not known. DNA of the CDR3: TGTGCCAGCAGTGGTAATAAGAAGACAGATACGCAGTATTTT. Protein sequence: CASSGNKKTDTQYF. Looking up the rest from reference TRBV2 and TRBJ2-3 gives the full variable domain: EPEVTQTPSHQVTQMGQEVILRCVPISNHLYFYWYRQILGQKVEFLVSFYNNEISEKSEIFDDQFSVERPDGSNFTLKIRSTKLEDSAMYFCASSGNKKTDTQYFGPGTRLTVL.